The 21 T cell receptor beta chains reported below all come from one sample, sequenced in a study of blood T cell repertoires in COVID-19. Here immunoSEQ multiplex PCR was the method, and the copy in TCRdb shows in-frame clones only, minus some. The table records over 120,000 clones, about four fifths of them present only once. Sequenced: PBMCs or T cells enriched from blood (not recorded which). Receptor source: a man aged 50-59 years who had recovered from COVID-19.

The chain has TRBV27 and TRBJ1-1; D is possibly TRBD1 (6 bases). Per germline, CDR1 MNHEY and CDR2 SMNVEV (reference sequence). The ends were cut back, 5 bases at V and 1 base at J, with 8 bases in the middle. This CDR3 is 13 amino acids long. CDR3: CASSRQENTEAFF. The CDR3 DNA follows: TGTGCCAGCAGTCGACAGGAGAACACTGAAGCTTTCTTT.

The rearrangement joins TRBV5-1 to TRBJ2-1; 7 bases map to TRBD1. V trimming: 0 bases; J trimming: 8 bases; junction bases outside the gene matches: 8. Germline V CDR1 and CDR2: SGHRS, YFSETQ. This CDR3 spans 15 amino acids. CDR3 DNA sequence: TGCGCCAGCAGCTTGGCGACAGGGCCTGACGATGAGCAGTTCTTC. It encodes CASSLATGPDDEQFF.

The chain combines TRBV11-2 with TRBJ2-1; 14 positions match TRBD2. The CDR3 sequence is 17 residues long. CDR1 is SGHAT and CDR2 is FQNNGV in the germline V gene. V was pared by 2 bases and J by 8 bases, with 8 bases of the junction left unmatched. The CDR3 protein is CASSLLPGLAGVDEQFF. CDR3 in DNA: TGTGCCAGCAGCTTACTACCGGGACTAGCGGGGGTAGATGAGCAGTTCTTC.

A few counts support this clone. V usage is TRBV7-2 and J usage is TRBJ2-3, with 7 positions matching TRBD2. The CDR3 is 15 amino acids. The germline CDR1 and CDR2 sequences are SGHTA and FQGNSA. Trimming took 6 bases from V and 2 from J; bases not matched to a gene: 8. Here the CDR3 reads CASSLRRGDTDTQYF. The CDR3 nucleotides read TGTGCCAGCAGTCTAAGACGGGGGGACACAGATACGCAGTATTTT.

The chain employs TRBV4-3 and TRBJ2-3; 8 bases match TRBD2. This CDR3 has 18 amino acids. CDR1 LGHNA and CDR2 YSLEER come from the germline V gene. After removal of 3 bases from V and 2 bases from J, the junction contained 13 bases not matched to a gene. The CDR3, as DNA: TGCGCCAGCAGCCAGGAGACCCAACTAGCGGCACCCACAGATACGCAGTATTTT. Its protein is CASSQETQLAAPTDTQYF.

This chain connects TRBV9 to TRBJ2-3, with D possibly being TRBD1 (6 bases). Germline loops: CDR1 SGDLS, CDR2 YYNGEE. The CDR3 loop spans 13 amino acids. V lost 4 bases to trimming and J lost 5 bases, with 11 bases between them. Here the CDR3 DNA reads TGTGCCAGCAGCCCACCGGGACAAGATACGCAGTATTTT. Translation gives CASSPPGQDTQYF. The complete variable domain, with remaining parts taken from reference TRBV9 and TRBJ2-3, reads DSGVTQTPKHLITATGQRVTLRCSPRSGDLSVYWYQQSLDQGLQFLIQYYNGEERAKGNILERFSAQQFPDLHSELNLSSLELGDSALYFCASSPPGQDTQYFGPGTRLTVL.

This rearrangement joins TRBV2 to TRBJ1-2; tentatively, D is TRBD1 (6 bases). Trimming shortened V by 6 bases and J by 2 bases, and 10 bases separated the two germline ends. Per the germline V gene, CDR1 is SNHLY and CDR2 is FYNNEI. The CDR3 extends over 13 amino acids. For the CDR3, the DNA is TGTGCCAGCAGCCCACAGGGAAACTATGGCTACACCTTC. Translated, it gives CASSPQGNYGYTF. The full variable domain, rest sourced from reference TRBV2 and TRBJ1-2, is EPEVTQTPSHQVTQMGQEVILRCVPISNHLYFYWYRQILGQKVEFLVSFYNNEISEKSEIFDDQFSVERPDGSNFTLKIRSTKLEDSAMYFCASSPQGNYGYTFGSGTRLTVV.

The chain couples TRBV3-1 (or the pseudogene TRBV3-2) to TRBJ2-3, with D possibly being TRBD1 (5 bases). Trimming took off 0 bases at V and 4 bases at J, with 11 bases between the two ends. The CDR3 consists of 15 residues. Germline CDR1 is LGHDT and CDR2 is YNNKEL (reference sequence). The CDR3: CASSQDTVRADTQYF. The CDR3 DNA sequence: TGTGCCAGCAGCCAAGATACGGTCAGGGCAGATACGCAGTATTTT.

The CDR3 region is CSVEIGTGEGYGYTF. The CDR3, as DNA: TGCAGCGTTGAAATCGGGACAGGGGAGGGGTATGGCTACACCTTC. The chain combines TRBV29-1 with TRBJ1-2, with TRBD1 matching 10 bases. The CDR3 has 15 residues. V lost 2 bases to trimming and J lost 5 bases; unmatched junction nucleotides: 8. Germline CDR1 and CDR2: SQVTM and ANQGSEA.

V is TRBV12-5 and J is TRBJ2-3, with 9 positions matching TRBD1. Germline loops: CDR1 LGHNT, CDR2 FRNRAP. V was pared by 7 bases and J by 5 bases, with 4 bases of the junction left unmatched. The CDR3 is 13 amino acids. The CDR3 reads CASDPGQGDTQYF. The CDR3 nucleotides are TGTGCTAGTGACCCGGGACAGGGAGATACGCAGTATTTT.

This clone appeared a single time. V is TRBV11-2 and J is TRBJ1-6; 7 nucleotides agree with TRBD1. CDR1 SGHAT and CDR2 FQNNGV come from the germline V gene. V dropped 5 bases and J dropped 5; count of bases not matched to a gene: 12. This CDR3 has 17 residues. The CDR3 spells CASSPTSGGRNNSPLHF. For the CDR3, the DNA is TGTGCCAGCAGCCCGACGTCAGGGGGTAGGAATAATTCACCCCTCCACTTT.

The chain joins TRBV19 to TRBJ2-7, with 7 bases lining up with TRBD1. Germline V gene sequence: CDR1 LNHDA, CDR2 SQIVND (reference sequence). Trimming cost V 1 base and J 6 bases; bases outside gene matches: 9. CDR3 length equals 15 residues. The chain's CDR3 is CASSIGGQPAAEQYF. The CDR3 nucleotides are TGTGCCAGTAGTATAGGGGGACAGCCCGCCGCCGAGCAGTACTTC. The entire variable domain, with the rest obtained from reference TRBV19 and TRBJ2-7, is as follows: DGGITQSPKYLFRKEGQNVTLSCEQNLNHDAMYWYRQDPGQGLRLIYYSQIVNDFQKGDIAEGYSVSREKKESFPLTVTSAQKNPTAFYLCASSIGGQPAAEQYFGPGTRLTVT.

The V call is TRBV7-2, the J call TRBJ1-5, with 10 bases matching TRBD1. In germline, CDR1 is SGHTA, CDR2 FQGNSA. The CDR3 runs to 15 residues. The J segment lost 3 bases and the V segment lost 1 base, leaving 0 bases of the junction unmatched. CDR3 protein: CASSLGQGANQPQHF. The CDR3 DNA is TGTGCCAGCAGCTTAGGACAGGGGGCCAATCAGCCCCAGCATTTT. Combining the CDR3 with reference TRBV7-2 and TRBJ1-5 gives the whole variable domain GAGVSQSPSNKVTEKGKDVELRCDPISGHTALYWYRQSLGQGLEFLIYFQGNSAPDKSGLPSDRFSAERTGGSVSTLTIQRTQQEDSAVYLCASSLGQGANQPQHFGDGTRLSIL.

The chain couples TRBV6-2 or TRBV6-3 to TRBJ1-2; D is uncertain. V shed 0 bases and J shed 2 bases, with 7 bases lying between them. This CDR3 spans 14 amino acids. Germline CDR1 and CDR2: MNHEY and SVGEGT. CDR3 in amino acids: CASSYSGGNYGYTF. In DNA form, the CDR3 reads TGTGCCAGCAGTTACTCGGGCGGGAACTATGGCTACACCTTC.

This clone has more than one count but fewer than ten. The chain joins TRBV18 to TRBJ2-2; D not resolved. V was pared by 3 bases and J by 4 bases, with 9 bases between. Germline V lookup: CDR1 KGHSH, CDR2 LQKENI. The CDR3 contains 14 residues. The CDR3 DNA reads TGTGCCAGCTCACCTCGGTCGGGCACCGGGGAGCTGTTTTTT. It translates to CASSPRSGTGELFF. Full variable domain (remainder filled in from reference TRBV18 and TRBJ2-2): NAGVMQNPRHLVRRRGQEARLRCSPMKGHSHVYWYRQLPEEGLKFMVYLQKENIIDESGMPKERFSAEFPKEGPSILRIQQVVRGDSAAYFCASSPRSGTGELFFGEGSRLTVL.

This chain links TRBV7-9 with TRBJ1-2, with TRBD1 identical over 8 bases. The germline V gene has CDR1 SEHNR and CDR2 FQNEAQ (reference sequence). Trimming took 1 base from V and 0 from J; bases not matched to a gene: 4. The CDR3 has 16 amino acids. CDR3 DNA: TGTGCCAGCAGCTTAGGGGGGACAGGTCCTAACTATGGCTACACCTTC. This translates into CASSLGGTGPNYGYTF.

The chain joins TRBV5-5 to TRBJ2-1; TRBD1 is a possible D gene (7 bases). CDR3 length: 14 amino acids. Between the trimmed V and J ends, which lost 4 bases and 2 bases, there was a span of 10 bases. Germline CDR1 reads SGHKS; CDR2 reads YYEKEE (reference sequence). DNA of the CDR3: TGTGCCAGCAGCGCGGGACAGCCCTACAATGAGCAGTTCTTC. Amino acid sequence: CASSAGQPYNEQFF.

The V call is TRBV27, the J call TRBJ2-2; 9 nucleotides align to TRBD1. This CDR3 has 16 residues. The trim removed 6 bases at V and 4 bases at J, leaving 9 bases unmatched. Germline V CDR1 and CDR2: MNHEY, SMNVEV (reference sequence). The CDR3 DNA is TGTGCCAGCAGCCGTCCGGGACAGGGCATCACCGGGGAGCTGTTTTTT. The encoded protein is CASSRPGQGITGELFF.

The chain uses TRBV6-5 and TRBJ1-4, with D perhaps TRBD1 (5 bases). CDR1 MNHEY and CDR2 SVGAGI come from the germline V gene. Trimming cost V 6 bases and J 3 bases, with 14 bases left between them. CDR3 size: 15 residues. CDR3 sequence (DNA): TGTGCCAGCAGCCGATCCAGGGTGTCTAATGAAAAACTGTTTTTT. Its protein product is CASSRSRVSNEKLFF.

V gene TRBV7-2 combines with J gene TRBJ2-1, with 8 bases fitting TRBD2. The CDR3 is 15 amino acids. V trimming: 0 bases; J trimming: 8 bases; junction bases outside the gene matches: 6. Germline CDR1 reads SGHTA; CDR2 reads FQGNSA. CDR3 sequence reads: CASSLAGGGIDEQFF. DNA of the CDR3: TGTGCCAGCAGCTTAGCGGGCGGGGGGATAGATGAGCAGTTCTTC. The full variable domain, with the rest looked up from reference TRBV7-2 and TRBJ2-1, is GAGVSQSPSNKVTEKGKDVELRCDPISGHTALYWYRQSLGQGLEFLIYFQGNSAPDKSGLPSDRFSAERTGGSVSTLTIQRTQQEDSAVYLCASSLAGGGIDEQFFGPGTRLTVL.

Written as DNA, the CDR3 is TGTGCCAGCAGCTTAGTGACAGGGGGGGATCAGCCCCAGCATTTT. It is translated as CASSLVTGGDQPQHF. This chain uses TRBV7-2 with TRBJ1-5, with 9 bases matching TRBD1. The CDR3 contains 15 residues. The V segment lost 1 base and the J segment 5 bases; nucleotides outside the gene matches: 3. Germline lookup yields CDR1 SGHTA and CDR2 FQGNSA. Full variable domain (missing parts from reference TRBV7-2 and TRBJ1-5): GAGVSQSPSNKVTEKGKDVELRCDPISGHTALYWYRQSLGQGLEFLIYFQGNSAPDKSGLPSDRFSAERTGGSVSTLTIQRTQQEDSAVYLCASSLVTGGDQPQHFGDGTRLSIL.